This paragraph reports one T cell receptor (beta chain). This clone showed up just a few times. It has no known antigen specificity. Qualities for individual bases were not recorded, and no much larger clone is one base off. Collaborating institutions collected whole blood in K2EDTA tubes following their own protocols. Collaborator samples were shipped for TCRbeta analysis as frozen whole blood, isolated PBMCs, or DNA extracted from either sample type. TCRbeta CDR3 regions were amplified from genomic DNA by means of the immunoSEQ Assay, a bias-controlled multiplex PCR. The study's processing was this. The number of nucleated cells in each sample was estimated by amplification of reference gene primers within the assay. To quantify the absolute abundance of each unique TCRbeta CDR3 rearrangement, sequence reads were collapsed and filtered. Productive Simpson clonality was computed per sample as the square root of Simpson's diversity index over productive rearrangements. TCRdb holds this immuneACCESS table with in-frame rearrangements only. Some clones are missing; in checked studies, unresolved V genes explain under half, and the rest has no known cause. V and J calls and clone size are copied from that table; D and trimming were computed from the DNA. This sample gives 95,000 to 150,000 clones in total; roughly 90% of them show up just once. 1% to 1.5% of the sample is held by the ten biggest clonotypes.

The entry originates in a study of blood T cell repertoires in COVID-19 (dated by TCRdb to 2018 to 2020). Concerning the study at large: The collaborator samples originated in the United States, Italy and Spain and spanned the acute and convalescent phases of COVID-19. The material from the prospective study consisted of cDNA or gDNA derived from T cells, B-cell-depleted T cells, or PBMCs. The dataset comprised deeply sampled blood TCRbeta repertoires from subjects exposed to, actively infected with, or recovered from COVID-19. The repertoires were released in a freely available public database intended as a resource for research on the immune response to SARS-CoV-2. The samples were drawn from two sources: the first 160 participants of the ongoing ImmuneRACE study, and fewer than 1,500 subjects contributed by 6 global collaborators. Nearly every sample came with metadata listing a de-identified subject ID, COVID-19 status, age in years and sex. Where HLA class I and class II types were available, the types were taken from metadata supplied by the sample provider, not from assay-based typing. What the authors observed across the whole study: The amount of clinical and demographic metadata varied by source and participant and was provided uncurated.

Trimming at the junction amounts to 4 bases on V and 2 bases on J, and the germline ends lie 12 bases apart. CDR3 length: 15 amino acids, cysteine to phenylalanine. The kept DNA is CDR3 alone, 45 bases in frame from the first base. Taken from the germline V gene, the CDR1 and CDR2 loops are SGHRS and YFSETQ. This receptor was identified in a woman of 80 years or more with acute or convalescent COVID-19. The sample consisted of peripheral blood. The sequence joins TRBV5-1 to TRBJ2-2; 5 matching bases give a weak D call of TRBD2. CDR3 loop: CASSPGRENTGELFF. The sequenced DNA is TGCGCCAGCAGCCCCGGACGGGAAAACACCGGGGAGCTGTTTTTT.